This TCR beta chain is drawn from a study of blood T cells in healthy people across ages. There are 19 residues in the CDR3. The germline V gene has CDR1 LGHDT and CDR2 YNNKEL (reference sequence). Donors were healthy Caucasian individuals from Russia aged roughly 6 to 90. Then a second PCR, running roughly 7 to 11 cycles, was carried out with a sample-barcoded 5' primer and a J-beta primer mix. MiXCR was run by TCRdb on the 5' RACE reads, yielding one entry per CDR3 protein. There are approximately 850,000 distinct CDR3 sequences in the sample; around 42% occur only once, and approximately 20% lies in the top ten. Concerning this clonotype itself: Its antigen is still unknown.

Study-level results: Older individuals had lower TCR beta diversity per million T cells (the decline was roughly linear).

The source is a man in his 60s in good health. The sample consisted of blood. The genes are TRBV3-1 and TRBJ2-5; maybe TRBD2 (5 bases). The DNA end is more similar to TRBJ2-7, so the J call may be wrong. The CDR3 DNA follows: TGTGCCAGCAGCCAAGAACGGGGAGAACCCCCTACGGGAAGCCACGAGCAGTACTTC. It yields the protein CASSQERGEPPTGSHEQYF.